This T cell receptor beta chain stems from a study of shared clonotypes between healthy human individuals. Study-wide context: Three CD4 naive, three CD4 memory, two CD8 naive and one CD8 memory plate were used per donor.

Regarding this clone: Its antigen remains unidentified.

Study observations and caveats: Only a few donors were included, so the genetic and exposure-history diversity represented was limited. Relative to memory subsets, naive subsets generally showed larger estimated richness.

CDR3 length: 13 amino acids. Germline CDR1 MNHNY, CDR2 SVGAGI (reference sequence). V was trimmed by 6 bases and J by 10 bases, leaving 13 bases between them. Genomic DNA from each subset was divided evenly over several immunoSEQ plates. Measured with immunoSEQ multiplex PCR; TCRdb has only the in-frame clones, and not every one. The sample records about 1 million clones, under 80% being singletons. The J gene is TRBJ1-6, the V gene TRBV6-6, with D possibly TRBD1 on 6 matching bases. The sequence was obtained from a man between 18 and 35 years old in good health. The sequenced material came from memory CD4+ T cells sorted from blood. Documented subset: CD45RA-negative fraction. The CDR3 DNA is TGTGCCAGCAGCCCAACAGGGCAGTCACCCCTCCACTTT. This translates into CASSPTGQSPLHF.